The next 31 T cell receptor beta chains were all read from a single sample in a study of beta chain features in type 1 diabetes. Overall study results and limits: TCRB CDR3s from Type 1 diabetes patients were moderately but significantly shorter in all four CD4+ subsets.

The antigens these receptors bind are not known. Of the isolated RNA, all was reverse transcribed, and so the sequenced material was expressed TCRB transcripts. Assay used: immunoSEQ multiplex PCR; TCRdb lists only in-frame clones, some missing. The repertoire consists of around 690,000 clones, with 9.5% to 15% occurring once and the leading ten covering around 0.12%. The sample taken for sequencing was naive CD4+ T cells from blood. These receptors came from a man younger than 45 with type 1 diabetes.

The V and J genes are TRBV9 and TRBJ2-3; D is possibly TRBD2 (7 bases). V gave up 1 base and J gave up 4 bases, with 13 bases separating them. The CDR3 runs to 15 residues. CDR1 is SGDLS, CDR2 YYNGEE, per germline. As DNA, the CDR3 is TGTGCCAGCAGCGTAAGAGGGGGGGCTCCAGATACGCAGTATTTT. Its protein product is CASSVRGGAPDTQYF.

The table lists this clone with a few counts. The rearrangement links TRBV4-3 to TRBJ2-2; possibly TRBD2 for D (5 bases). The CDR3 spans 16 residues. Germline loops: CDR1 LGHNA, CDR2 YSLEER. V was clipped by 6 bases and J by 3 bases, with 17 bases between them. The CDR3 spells CASSQSRELYTGELFF. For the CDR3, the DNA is TGCGCCAGCAGTCAATCCCGGGAACTCTACACCGGGGAGCTGTTTTTT.

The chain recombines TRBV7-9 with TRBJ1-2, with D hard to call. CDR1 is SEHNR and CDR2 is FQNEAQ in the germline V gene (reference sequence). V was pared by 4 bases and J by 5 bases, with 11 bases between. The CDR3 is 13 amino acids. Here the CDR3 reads CASSSWEIYGYTF. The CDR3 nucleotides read TGTGCCAGCAGCTCCTGGGAAATTTATGGCTACACCTTC.

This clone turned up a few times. In DNA form, the CDR3 reads TGTGCCAGCAGTTACTCCCGGGGGGCCGTTTATGGCTACACCTTC. Encoded protein: CASSYSRGAVYGYTF. The chain links TRBV6-5 to TRBJ1-2, with TRBD1 as a possible D gene (6 bases). Germline V gene sequence: CDR1 MNHEY, CDR2 SVGAGI. The CDR3 sequence is 15 residues long. V lost 0 bases and J lost 5, with 13 bases in between.

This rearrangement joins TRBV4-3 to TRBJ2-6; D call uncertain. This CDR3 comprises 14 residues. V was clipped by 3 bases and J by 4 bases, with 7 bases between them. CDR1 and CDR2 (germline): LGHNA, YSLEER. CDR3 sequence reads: CASSQVGGANVLTF. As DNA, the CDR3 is TGCGCCAGCAGCCAGGTCGGGGGGGCCAACGTCCTGACTTTC.

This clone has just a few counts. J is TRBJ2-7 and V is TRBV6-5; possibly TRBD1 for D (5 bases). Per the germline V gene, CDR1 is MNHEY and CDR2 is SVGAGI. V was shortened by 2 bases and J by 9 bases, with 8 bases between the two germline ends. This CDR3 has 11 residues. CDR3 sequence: CASSYRGSQYF. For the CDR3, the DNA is TGTGCCAGCAGTTACAGGGGCTCGCAGTACTTC.

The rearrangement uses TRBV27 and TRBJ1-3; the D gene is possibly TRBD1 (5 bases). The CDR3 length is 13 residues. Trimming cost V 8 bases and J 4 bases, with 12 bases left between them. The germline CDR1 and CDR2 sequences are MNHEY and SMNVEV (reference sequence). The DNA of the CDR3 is TGTGCCAGCTCCTGGGGGAGGGGAAACACCATATATTTT. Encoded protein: CASSWGRGNTIYF.

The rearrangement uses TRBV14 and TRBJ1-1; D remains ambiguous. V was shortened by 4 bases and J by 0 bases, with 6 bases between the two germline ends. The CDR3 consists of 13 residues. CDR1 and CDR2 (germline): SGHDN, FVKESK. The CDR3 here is CASSLLVNTEAFF. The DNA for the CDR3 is TGTGCCAGCAGCCTCCTTGTGAACACTGAAGCTTTCTTT.

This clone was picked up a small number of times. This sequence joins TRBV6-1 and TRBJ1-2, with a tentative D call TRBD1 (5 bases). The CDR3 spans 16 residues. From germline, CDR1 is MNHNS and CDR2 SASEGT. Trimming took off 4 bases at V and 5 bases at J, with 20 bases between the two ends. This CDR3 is CASSGLGRPAGYGYTF. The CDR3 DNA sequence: TGTGCCAGCAGTGGTTTGGGACGGCCGGCTGGATATGGCTACACCTTC.

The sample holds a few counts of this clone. CDR3 in DNA: TGTGCCAGCAGCCCGAGACTGGTTAGCTCCTACGAGCAGTACTTC. It codes for CASSPRLVSSYEQYF. V is TRBV7-8 and J is TRBJ2-7; D is ambiguous. Germline V gene lookup returns CDR1 SGHVS and CDR2 FQNEAQ. Between the trimmed V and J ends, which lost 5 bases and 0 bases, there was a span of 14 bases. The CDR3 totals 15 residues.

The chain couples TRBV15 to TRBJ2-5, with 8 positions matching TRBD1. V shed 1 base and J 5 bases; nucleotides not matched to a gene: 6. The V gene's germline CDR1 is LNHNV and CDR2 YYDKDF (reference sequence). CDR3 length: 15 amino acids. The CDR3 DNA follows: TGTGCCACCAGCAGAGCCCCAGGGGGCAGGGAGACCCAGTACTTC. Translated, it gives CATSRAPGGRETQYF.

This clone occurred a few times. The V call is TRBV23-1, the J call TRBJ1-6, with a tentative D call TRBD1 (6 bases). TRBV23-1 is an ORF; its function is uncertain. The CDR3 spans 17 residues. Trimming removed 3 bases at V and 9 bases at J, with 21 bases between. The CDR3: CASSHFGYGGQASPLHF. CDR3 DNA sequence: TGCGCCAGCAGTCACTTCGGTTACGGGGGGCAGGCTTCACCCCTCCACTTT.

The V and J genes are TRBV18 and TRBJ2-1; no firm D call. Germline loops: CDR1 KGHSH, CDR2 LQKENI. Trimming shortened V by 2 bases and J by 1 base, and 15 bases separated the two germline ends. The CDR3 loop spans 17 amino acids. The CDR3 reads CASSPIVNHPSYNEQFF. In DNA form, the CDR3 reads TGTGCCAGCTCACCAATTGTCAACCACCCGTCCTACAATGAGCAGTTCTTC.

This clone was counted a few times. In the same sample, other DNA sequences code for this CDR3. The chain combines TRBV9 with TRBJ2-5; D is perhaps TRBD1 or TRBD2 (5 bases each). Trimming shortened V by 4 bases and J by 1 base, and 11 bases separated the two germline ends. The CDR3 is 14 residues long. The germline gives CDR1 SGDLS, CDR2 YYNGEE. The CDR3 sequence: CASSTGTPQETQYF. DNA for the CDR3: TGTGCCAGCAGCACCGGGACCCCCCAAGAGACCCAGTACTTC. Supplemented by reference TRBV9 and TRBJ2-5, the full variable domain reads DSGVTQTPKHLITATGQRVTLRCSPRSGDLSVYWYQQSLDQGLQFLIQYYNGEERAKGNILERFSAQQFPDLHSELNLSSLELGDSALYFCASSTGTPQETQYFGPGTRLLVL.

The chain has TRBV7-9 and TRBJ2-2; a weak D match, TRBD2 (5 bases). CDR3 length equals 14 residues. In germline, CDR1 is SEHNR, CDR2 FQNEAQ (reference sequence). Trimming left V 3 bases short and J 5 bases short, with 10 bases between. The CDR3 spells CASSFPRGTGELFF. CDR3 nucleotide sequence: TGTGCCAGCAGCTTCCCACGGGGTACCGGGGAGCTGTTTTTT.

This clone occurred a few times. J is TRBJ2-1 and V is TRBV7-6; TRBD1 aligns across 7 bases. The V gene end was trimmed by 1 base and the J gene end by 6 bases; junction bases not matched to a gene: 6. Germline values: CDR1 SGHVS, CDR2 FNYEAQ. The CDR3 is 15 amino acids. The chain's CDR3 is CASSLGGGSGNEQFF. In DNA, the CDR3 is TGTGCCAGCAGCTTAGGAGGGGGCTCGGGCAATGAGCAGTTCTTC.

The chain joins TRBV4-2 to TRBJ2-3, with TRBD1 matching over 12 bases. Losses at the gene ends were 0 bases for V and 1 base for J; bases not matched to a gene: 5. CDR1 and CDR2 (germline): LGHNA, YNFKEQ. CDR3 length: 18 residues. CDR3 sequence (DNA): TGTGCCAGCAGCCAAGAAGTCGGGACAGGGGGCGGCACAGATACGCAGTATTTT. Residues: CASSQEVGTGGGTDTQYF.

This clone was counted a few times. The CDR3 protein is CASSPLTGRQNIQYF. The CDR3 DNA sequence: TGTGCCAGTAGTCCCTTGACAGGGAGGCAAAACATTCAGTACTTC. This chain joins TRBV19 and TRBJ2-4; possibly TRBD1 for D (7 bases). The ends were cut back, 5 bases at V and 5 bases at J, with 16 bases in the middle. Germline CDR1 reads LNHDA; CDR2 reads SQIVND (reference sequence). This CDR3 region has 15 residues.

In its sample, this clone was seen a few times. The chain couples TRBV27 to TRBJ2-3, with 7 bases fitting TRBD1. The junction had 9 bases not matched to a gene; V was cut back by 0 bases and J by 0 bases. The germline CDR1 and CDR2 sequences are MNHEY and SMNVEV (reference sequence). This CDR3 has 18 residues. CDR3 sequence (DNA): TGTGCCAGCAGTTTATCGGGACAGATCATAACTAGCACAGATACGCAGTATTTT. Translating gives CASSLSGQIITSTDTQYF.

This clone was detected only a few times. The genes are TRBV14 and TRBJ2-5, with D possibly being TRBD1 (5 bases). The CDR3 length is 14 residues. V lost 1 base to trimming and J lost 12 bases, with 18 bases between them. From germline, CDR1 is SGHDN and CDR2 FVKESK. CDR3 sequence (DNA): TGTGCCAGCAGCCAAGCCCAGGGTCGTGCGAGAGAGTACTTC. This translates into CASSQAQGRAREYF.

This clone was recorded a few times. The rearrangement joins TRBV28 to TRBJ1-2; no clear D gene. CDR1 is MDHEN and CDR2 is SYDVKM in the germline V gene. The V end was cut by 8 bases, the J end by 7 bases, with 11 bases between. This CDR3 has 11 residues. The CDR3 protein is CASHKVGGYTF. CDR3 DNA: TGTGCCAGCCATAAAGTGGGTGGCTACACCTTC.

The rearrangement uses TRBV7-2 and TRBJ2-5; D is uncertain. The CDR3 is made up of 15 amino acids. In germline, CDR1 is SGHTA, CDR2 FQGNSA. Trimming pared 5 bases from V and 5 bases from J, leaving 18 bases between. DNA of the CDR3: TGTGCCAGCAGCGTGCTCTGGGCAGCGCAGGAGACCCAGTACTTC. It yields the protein CASSVLWAAQETQYF.

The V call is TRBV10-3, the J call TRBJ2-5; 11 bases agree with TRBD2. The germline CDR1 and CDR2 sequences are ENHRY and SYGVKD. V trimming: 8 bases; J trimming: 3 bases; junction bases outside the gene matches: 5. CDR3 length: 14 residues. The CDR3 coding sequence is TGTGCCATCTCAACTAGCGGGGGCGAAGAGACCCAGTACTTC. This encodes CAISTSGGEETQYF.

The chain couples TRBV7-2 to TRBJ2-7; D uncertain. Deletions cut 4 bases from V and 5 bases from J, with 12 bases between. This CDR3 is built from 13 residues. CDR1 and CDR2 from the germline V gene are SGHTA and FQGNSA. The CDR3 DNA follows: TGTGCCAGCAGCTCCCCGGTTCTGGACGAGCAGTACTTC. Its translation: CASSSPVLDEQYF. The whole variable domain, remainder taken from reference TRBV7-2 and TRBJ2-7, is GAGVSQSPSNKVTEKGKDVELRCDPISGHTALYWYRQSLGQGLEFLIYFQGNSAPDKSGLPSDRFSAERTGGSVSTLTIQRTQQEDSAVYLCASSSPVLDEQYFGPGTRLTVT.

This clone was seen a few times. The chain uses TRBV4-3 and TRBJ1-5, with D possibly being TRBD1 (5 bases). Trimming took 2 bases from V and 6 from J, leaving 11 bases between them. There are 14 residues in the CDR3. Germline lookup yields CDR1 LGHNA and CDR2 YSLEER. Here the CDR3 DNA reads TGCGCCAGCAGCCAAAGGAGGGGCGGTCAGCCCCAGCATTTT. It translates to CASSQRRGGQPQHF.

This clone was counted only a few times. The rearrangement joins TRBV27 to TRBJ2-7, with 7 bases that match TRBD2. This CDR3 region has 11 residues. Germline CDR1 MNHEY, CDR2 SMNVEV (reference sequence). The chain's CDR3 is CAGGERNEQYF. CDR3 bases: TGTGCTGGGGGGGAAAGGAACGAGCAGTACTTC.

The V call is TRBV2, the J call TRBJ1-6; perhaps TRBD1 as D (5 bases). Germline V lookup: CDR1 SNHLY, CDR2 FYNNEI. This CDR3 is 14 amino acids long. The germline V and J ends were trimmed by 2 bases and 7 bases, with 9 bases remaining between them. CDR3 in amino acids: CASSETGSNSPLHF. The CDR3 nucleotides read TGTGCCAGCAGTGAAACAGGCTCAAATTCACCCCTCCACTTT.

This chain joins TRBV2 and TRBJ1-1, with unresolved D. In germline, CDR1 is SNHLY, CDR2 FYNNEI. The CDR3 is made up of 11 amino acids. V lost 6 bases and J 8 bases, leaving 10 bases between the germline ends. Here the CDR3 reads CASSYAGEAFF. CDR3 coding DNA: TGTGCCAGCAGCTACGCGGGAGAAGCTTTCTTT.

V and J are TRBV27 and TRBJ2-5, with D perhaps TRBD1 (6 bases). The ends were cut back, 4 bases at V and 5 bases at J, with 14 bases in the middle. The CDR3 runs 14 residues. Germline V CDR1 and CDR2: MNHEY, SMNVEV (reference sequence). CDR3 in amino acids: CASSSTGHSETQYF. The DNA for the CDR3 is TGTGCCAGCAGTTCGACGGGACACTCGGAGACCCAGTACTTC.

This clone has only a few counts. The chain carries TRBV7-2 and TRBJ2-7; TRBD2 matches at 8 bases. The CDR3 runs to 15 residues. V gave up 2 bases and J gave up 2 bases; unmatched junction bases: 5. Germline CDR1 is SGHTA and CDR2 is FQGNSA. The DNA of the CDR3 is TGTGCCAGCAGCTTAACGGGGGGGACCCCCTACGAGCAGTACTTC. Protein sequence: CASSLTGGTPYEQYF.

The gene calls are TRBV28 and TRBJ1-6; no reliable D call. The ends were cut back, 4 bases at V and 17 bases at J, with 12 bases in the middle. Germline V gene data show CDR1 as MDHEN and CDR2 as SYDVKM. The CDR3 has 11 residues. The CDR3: CASSSAPAFHF. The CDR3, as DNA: TGTGCCAGCAGTTCCGCCCCGGCGTTCCACTTT.